Listed below are T cell receptor beta chains from one sample, sequenced in a study of cytomegalovirus exposure and HLA in healthy donors. Profiled with immunoSEQ multiplex PCR; TCRdb holds only in-frame clones, not every one. The profile shows 300,000 to 350,000 clones, nearly 90% of them singletons. The sample taken for sequencing was PBMCs. The receptor set was obtained from a man in his thirties or forties in good health and CMV-seronegative. Each CDR3 is given with its conserved first and last residue. The D gene is left open where the match is weak. Only part of the rows carry a size: once, few, many, or a class if the clone is expanded.

V	J	size	D	CDR3	DNA
TRBV4-1	TRBJ1-5	once	-	CASSQDTDSLRRNQPQHF	TGCGCCAGCAGCCAAGATACGGACAGCCTGCGGCGCAATCAGCCCCAGCATTTT
TRBV19	TRBJ1-6	few	TRBD1	CASSLGQANSPLHF	TGTGCCAGTAGCTTGGGACAGGCCAATTCACCCCTCCACTTT
TRBV2	TRBJ1-5	-	-	CASSQTVAANQPQHF	TGTGCCAGCAGTCAGACAGTAGCCGCCAATCAGCCCCAGCATTTT
TRBV10-3	TRBJ1-3	-	-	CAISGVAGNTIYF	TGTGCCATATCGGGAGTTGCTGGAAACACCATATATTTT
TRBV7-2	TRBJ2-3	once	TRBD2	CASSFEIRLAGGDTQYF	TGTGCCAGCAGCTTTGAAATTCGACTAGCGGGGGGAGATACGCAGTATTTT
TRBV6-5	TRBJ2-7	-	TRBD1	CASSNTGTGLHEQYF	TGTGCCAGCAGCAATACCGGGACAGGGCTCCACGAGCAGTACTTC
TRBV6-6	TRBJ2-4	-	TRBD1	CASSSSGTGNIQYF	TGTGCCAGCAGTTCTTCCGGGACAGGAAACATTCAGTACTTC
TRBV11-2	TRBJ1-2	-	-	CASSSDWTERGDYGYTF	TGTGCCAGCAGCTCCGATTGGACAGAGAGGGGCGACTATGGCTACACCTTC
TRBV18	TRBJ2-1	-	TRBD2	CASSPGGLASNEQFF	TGTGCCAGCTCACCCGGGGGACTAGCAAGTAATGAGCAGTTCTTC
TRBV27	TRBJ1-2	-	-	CASSLSSNYGYTF	TGTGCCAGCAGTTTGTCCTCTAACTATGGCTACACCTTC
TRBV5-6	TRBJ2-1	-	-	CASSLAGENEQFF	TGTGCCAGCAGCTTGGCGGGGGAAAATGAGCAGTTCTTC
TRBV6-6	TRBJ1-1	-	-	CASTDNGNTEAFF	TGTGCCAGCACCGATAACGGTAACACTGAAGCTTTCTTT
TRBV4-3	TRBJ2-7	-	-	CASSQGWGEYEQYF	TGCGCCAGCAGCCAAGGATGGGGGGAGTACGAGCAGTACTTC
TRBV9	TRBJ1-2	-	TRBD1	CASSLRRTGGIGYGYTF	TGTGCCAGCAGCTTACGCAGGACAGGGGGTATAGGCTATGGCTACACCTTC
TRBV21-1	TRBJ1-6	-	-	CASSWGGTSPLHF	TGTGCCAGCAGCTGGGGGGGCACTTCACCCCTCCACTTT
TRBV11-3	TRBJ2-5	-	-	CASSPGGIGTQYF	TGTGCCAGCAGCCCGGGGGGCATCGGGACCCAGTACTTC
TRBV7-2	TRBJ1-1	-	TRBD1	CASSPRQGEYTEAFF	TGTGCCAGCAGCCCTCGACAGGGGGAGTACACTGAAGCTTTCTTT
TRBV29-1	TRBJ1-2	-	-	CSVESVFYGYTF	TGCAGCGTTGAATCTGTGTTCTATGGCTACACCTTC
TRBV7-9	TRBJ2-7	-	-	CASSPTSRQGYEQYF	TGTGCCAGCAGCCCAACTAGCAGACAAGGCTACGAGCAGTACTTC
TRBV4-1	TRBJ1-2	-	-	CASSPNSAYGYTF	TGCGCCAGCAGCCCTAATTCAGCGTATGGCTACACCTTC
TRBV6-5	TRBJ2-2	-	TRBD1	CASSFADRGHTGELFF	TGTGCCAGCAGTTTCGCGGACAGGGGACACACCGGGGAGCTGTTTTTT
TRBV7-2	TRBJ2-7	-	TRBD1	CASSGDRVTSSYEQYF	TGTGCCAGCAGCGGGGACAGAGTCACATCCTCCTACGAGCAGTACTTC
TRBV6-1	TRBJ2-7	-	TRBD2	CASSEGERGESYEQYF	TGTGCCAGCAGTGAAGGGGAGCGGGGGGAGTCCTACGAGCAGTACTTC
TRBV6-6	TRBJ2-2	once	TRBD2	CASSLHWGGPTGELFF	TGTGCCAGCAGCCTACACTGGGGGGGACCCACCGGGGAGCTGTTTTTT
TRBV4-1	TRBJ2-7	-	-	CASSARGGGYEQYF	TGCGCCAGCAGCGCTCGGGGAGGGGGCTACGAGCAGTACTTC
TRBV6-5	TRBJ1-3	-	-	CASSLRDRNTIYF	TGTGCCAGCAGCCTCCGGGACAGAAACACCATATATTTT
TRBV18	TRBJ1-1	once	-	CASSPDRSNTEAFF	TGTGCCAGCTCACCAGACAGATCGAACACTGAAGCTTTCTTT
TRBV7-6	TRBJ2-3	-	TRBD2	CASSLVLAGWTDTQYF	TGTGCCAGCAGCTTAGTCCTAGCGGGGTGGACAGATACGCAGTATTTT
TRBV5-1	TRBJ2-5	once	-	CASSLELGGPQETQYF	TGCGCCAGCAGCTTGGAACTGGGGGGGCCACAAGAGACCCAGTACTTC